This T cell receptor (beta chain) was found in a study of T cell changes during pregnancy in multiple sclerosis. Here immunoSEQ multiplex PCR was the method, and the copy in TCRdb shows in-frame clones only, minus some. The profile shows fewer than 20,000 clones, 80% to 90% of them singletons. Germline V gene data show CDR1 as LNHDA and CDR2 as SQIVND (reference sequence). The CDR3 contains 15 residues. V gave up 4 bases and J gave up 8 bases, with 18 bases separating them. The sample here was CD8+ T cells from peripheral blood mononuclear cells, taken in the second trimester of pregnancy. This chain joins TRBV19 and TRBJ1-5; D is perhaps TRBD1 (6 bases). The source is a female donor in good health, enrolled as a control in a pregnancy study. The CDR3, as DNA: TGTGCCAGTAGTACGACCCGGGACATTGGAAAGCCCCAGCATTTT. It is translated as CASSTTRDIGKPQHF.